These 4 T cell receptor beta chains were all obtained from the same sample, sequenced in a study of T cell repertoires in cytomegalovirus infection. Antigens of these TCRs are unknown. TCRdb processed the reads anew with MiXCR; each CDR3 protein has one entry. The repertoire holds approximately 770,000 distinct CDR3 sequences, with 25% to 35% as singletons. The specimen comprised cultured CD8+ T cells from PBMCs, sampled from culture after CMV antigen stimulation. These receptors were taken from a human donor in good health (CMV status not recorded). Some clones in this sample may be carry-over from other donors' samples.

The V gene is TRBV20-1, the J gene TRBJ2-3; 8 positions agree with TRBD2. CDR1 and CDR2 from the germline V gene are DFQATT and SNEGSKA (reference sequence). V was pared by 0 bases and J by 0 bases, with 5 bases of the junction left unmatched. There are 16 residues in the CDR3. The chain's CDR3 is CSARDKTSGSTDTQYF. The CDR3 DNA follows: TGCAGTGCTAGAGATAAAACTAGCGGTAGCACAGATACGCAGTATTTT.

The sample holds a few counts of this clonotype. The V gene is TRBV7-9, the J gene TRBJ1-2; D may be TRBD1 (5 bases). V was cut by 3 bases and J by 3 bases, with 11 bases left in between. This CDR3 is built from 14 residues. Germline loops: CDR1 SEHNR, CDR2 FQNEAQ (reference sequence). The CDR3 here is CASSFGGTDYGYTF. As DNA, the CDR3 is TGTGCCAGCAGCTTCGGAGGGACGGACTATGGCTACACCTTC.

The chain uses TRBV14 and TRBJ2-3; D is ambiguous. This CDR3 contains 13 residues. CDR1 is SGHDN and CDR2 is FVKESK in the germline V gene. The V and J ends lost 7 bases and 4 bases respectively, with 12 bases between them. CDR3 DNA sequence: TGTGCCAGCAAGGCACTCCCGGCAGATACGCAGTATTTT. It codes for CASKALPADTQYF.

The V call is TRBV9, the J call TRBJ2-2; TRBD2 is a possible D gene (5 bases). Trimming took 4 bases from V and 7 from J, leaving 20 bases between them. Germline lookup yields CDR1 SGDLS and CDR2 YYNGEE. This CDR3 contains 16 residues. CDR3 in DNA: TGTGCCAGCAGCTCGGGATACCTCCTTTCGGGCGGGGAGCTGTTTTTT. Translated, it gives CASSSGYLLSGGELFF.